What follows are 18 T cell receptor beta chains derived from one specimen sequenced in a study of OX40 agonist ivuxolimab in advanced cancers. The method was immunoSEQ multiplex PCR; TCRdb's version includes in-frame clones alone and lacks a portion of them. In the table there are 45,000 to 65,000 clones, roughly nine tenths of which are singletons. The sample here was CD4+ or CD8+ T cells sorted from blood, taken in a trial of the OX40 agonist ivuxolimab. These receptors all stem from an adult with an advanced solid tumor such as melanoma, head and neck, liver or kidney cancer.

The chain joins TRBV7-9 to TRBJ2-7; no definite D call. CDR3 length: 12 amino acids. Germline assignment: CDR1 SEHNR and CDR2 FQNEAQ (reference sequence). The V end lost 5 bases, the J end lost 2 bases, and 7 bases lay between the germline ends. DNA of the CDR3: TGTGCCAGCAGCCCCTCCCCCTACGAGCAGTACTTC. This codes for CASSPSPYEQYF.

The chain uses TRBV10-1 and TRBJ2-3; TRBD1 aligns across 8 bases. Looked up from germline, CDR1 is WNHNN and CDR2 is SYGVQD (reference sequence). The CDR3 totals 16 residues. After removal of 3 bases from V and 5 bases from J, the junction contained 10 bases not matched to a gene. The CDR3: CASSDRAGGQKDTQYF. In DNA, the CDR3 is TGCGCCAGCAGTGATAGGGCAGGGGGCCAAAAAGATACGCAGTATTTT.

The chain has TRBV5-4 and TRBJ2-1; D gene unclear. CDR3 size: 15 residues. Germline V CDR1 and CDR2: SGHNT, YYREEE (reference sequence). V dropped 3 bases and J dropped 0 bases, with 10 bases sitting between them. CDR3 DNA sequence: TGTGCCAGCAGCTCCCCGACACTCTCCTACAATGAGCAGTTCTTC. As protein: CASSSPTLSYNEQFF.

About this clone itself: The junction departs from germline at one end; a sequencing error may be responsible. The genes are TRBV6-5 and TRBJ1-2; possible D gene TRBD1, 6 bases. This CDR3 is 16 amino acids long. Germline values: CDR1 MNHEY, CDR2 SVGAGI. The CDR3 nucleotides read TGTGCCAGCCGTTACGGACAGATGTTACTTCCCTATGGCTACACCTTC. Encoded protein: CASRYGQMLLPYGYTF.

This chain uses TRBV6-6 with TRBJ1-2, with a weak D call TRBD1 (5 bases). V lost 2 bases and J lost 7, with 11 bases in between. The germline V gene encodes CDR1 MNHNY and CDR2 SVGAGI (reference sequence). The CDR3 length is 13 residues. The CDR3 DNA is TGTGCCAGCAGTTACACCGACAGAACTGGCTACACCTTC. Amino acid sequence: CASSYTDRTGYTF.

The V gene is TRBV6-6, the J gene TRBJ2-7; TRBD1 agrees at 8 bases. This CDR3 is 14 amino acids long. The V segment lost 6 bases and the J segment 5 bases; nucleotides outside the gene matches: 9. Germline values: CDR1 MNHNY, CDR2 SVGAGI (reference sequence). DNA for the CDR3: TGTGCCAGCAGATACGGACAGGGATTGGACGAGCAGTACTTC. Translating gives CASRYGQGLDEQYF.

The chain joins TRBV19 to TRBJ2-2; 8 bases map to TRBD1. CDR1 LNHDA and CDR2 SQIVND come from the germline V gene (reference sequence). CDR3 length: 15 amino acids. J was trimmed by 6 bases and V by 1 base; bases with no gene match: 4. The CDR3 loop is CASSIGTGRPGELFF. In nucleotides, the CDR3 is TGTGCCAGTAGTATAGGGACAGGGAGGCCCGGGGAGCTGTTTTTT.

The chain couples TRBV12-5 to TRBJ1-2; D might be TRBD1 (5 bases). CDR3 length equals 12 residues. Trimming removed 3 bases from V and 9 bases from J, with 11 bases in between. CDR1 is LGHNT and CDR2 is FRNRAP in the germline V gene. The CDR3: CASGFVRERYTF. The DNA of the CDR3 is TGTGCTAGTGGTTTTGTCAGGGAACGCTACACCTTC. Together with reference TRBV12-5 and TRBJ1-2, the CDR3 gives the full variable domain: DARVTQTPRHKVTEMGQEVTMRCQPILGHNTVFWYRQTMMQGLELLAYFRNRAPLDDSGMPKDRFSAEMPDATLATLKIQPSEPRDSAVYFCASGFVRERYTFGSGTRLTVV.

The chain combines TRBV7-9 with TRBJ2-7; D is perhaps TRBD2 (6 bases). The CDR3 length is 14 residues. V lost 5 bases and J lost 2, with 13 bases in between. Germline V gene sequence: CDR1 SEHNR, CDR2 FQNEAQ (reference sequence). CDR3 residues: CASSPSGDAYEQYF. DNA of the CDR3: TGTGCCAGCAGCCCCTCGGGGGACGCCTACGAGCAGTACTTC.

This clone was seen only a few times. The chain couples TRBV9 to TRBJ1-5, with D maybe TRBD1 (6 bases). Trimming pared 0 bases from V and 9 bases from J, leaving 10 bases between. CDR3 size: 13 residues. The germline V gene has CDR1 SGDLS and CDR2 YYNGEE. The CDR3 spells CASSVVEGGPQHF. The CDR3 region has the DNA TGTGCCAGCAGCGTAGTCGAGGGGGGGCCCCAGCATTTT. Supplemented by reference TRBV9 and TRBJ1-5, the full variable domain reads DSGVTQTPKHLITATGQRVTLRCSPRSGDLSVYWYQQSLDQGLQFLIQYYNGEERAKGNILERFSAQQFPDLHSELNLSSLELGDSALYFCASSVVEGGPQHFGDGTRLSIL.

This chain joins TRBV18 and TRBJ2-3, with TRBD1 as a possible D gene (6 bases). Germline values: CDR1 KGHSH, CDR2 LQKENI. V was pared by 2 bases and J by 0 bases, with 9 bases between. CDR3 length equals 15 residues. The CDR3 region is CASSPGQMSTDTQYF. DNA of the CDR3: TGTGCCAGCTCACCAGGACAGATGAGCACAGATACGCAGTATTTT.

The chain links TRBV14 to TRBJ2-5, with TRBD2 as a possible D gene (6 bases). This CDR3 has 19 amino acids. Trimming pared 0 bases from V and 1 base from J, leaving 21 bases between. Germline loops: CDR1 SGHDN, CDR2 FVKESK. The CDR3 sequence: CASSQDRAKTGRPQETQYF. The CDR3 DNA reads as TGTGCCAGCAGCCAAGATCGGGCAAAGACGGGGAGGCCCCAAGAGACCCAGTACTTC.

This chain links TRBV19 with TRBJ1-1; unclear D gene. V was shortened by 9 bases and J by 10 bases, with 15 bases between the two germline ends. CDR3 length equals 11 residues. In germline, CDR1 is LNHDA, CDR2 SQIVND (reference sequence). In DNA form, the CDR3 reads TGTGCCAGCCTAACAGCGAAGGGAGCTTTCTTT. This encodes CASLTAKGAFF.

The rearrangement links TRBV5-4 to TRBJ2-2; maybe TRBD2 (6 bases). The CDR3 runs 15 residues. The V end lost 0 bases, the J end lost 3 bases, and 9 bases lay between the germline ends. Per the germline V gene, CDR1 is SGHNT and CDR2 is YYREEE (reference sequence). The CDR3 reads CASSLVGGHTGELFF. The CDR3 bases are TGTGCCAGCAGCTTGGTCGGGGGACACACCGGGGAGCTGTTTTTT.

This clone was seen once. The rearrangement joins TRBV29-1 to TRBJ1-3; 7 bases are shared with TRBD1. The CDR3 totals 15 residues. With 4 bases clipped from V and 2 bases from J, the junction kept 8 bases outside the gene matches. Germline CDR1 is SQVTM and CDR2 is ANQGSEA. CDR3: CSVVRGGGPGNTIYF. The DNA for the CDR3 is TGCAGCGTTGTACGAGGAGGGGGCCCTGGAAACACCATATATTTT.

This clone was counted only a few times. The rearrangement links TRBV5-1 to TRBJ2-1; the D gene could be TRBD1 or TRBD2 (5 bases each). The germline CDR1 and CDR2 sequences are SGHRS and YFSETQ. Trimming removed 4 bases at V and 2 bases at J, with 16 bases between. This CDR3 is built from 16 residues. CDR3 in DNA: TGCGCCAGCAGCACCGGCCGGGACGGCCCCTACAATGAGCAGTTCTTC. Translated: CASSTGRDGPYNEQFF.

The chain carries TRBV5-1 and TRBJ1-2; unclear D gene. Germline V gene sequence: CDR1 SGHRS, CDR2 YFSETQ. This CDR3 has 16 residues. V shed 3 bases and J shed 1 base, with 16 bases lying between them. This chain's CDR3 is CASSSHLGRRNYGYTF. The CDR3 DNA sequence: TGCGCCAGCAGCTCGCACCTTGGACGGCGTAACTATGGCTACACCTTC.

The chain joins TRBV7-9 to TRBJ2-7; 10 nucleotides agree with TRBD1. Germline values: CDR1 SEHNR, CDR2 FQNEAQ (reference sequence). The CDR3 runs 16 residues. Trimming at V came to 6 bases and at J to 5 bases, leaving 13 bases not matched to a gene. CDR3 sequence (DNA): TGTGCCAGCAGTCAAGACGTGGGACAGGGGACAAACGAGCAGTACTTC. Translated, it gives CASSQDVGQGTNEQYF.